A single T cell receptor (beta chain) is shown here with its context. Antigen specificity is unknown. The CDR3 length is 16 residues. J gave up 1 base and V 0 bases, and 3 bases lay outside the gene matches. CDR1 LNHNV and CDR2 YYDKDF come from the germline V gene (reference sequence). Assay: immunoSEQ multiplex PCR; the TCRdb copy retains only in-frame clones and omits some. The table shows about 820,000 clones, with approximately 92% occurring only once. This sample was included in a study of shared clonotypes between healthy human individuals. Regarding the study as a whole: With a few donors compared, approximately 5.5% of naive CD4 clonotypes were shared. On the whole, naive subsets had larger estimated richness than memory subsets had.

The naive CD8 subset, CD45RO-negative cells positively selected for CCR7, excluded terminally differentiated effector memory CD45RA+ cells. This sequence originates from a man aged 30-40 years in good health. Input material: naive CD8+ T cells sorted from blood. The chain is built from TRBV15 and TRBJ2-5; TRBD1 matches at 9 bases. The CDR3 DNA is TGTGCCACCAGCAGAGAGGACAGGGGATTCCAAGAGACCCAGTACTTC. Translating it yields CATSREDRGFQETQYF.